Here is one T cell receptor (beta chain) with its context. The data originate from a study of blood T cell repertoires in COVID-19. Background on the study: There were acute and convalescent COVID-19 samples, and they came from the United States, Italy and Spain. PBMCs, B-cell-depleted T cells, or T cells were the source of the cDNA or gDNA that made up the material.

V lost 8 bases and J lost 4, with 21 bases in between. The CDR3 runs to 16 residues. Germline assignment: CDR1 MDHEN and CDR2 SYDVKM. Authors' analysis steps: Amplified reference gene primers provided the basis for estimating nucleated cell counts. The repertoire was sequenced with immunoSEQ multiplex PCR; TCRdb's copy has only in-frame clones and lacks some. The V and J calls and the clone size are those of that table, but D and trimming were determined from the DNA. The sample lists approximately 70,000 clones, 65% to 90% seen once, with roughly a tenth in the top ten. The specimen was peripheral blood. This chain uses TRBV28 with TRBJ2-1, with a tentative D call TRBD2 (6 bases). The receptor was isolated from a man between 65 and 79 years old with active or convalescent COVID-19. CDR3 residues: CASLGLGGGSYNEQFF. In DNA form, the CDR3 reads TGTGCCAGCCTTGGATTGGGAGGCGGATCTTACAATGAGCAGTTCTTC.